This T cell receptor beta chain was recorded in a study of beta chain features in type 1 diabetes. The CDR3 has 14 residues. Germline V gene lookup returns CDR1 SGHDT and CDR2 YYEEEE. Trimming stripped 4 bases from V and 0 bases from J, with 10 bases between. A single heparinised draw of approximately 0.11 L on average was taken per donor. The entirety of the isolated RNA underwent reverse transcription, so expressed TCRB transcripts were sequenced. Measured with immunoSEQ multiplex PCR; TCRdb has only the in-frame clones, and not every one. The table has around 500,000 clones, approximately 30% seen once; the top ten hold roughly 0.06%.

The V call is TRBV5-6, the J call TRBJ1-2; D gene uncertain. The source of this sequence is a man aged 18 to 30 in good health. Sequencing was carried out using naive CD4+ T cells from blood. CDR3: CASSPDSANYGYTF. DNA for the CDR3: TGTGCCAGCAGCCCCGACTCAGCTAACTATGGCTACACCTTC. The entire variable domain, with the rest obtained from reference TRBV5-6 and TRBJ1-2, is as follows: DAGVTQSPTHLIKTRGQQVTLRCSPKSGHDTVSWYQQALGQGPQFIFQYYEEEERQRGNFPDRFSGHQFPNYSSELNVNALLLGDSALYLCASSPDSANYGYTFGSGTRLTVV.